Shown below are 10 T cell receptor beta chains from a single sample sequenced in a study of blood T cell repertoires in COVID-19. Generated by immunoSEQ multiplex PCR, the TCRdb table keeps only in-frame clones and is missing some. The sample lists fewer than 100,000 clones, around 87% occurring once. Sequences were obtained from peripheral blood. These TCRs come from a human donor with acute or convalescent COVID-19. The donor label of this sample is uncertain.

This clone occurred once. V is TRBV6-6 and J is TRBJ2-7; 7 bases agree with TRBD1. CDR1 is MNHNY and CDR2 is SVGAGI in the germline V gene (reference sequence). The CDR3 is 19 residues long. The junction had 22 bases not matched to a gene; V was cut back by 5 bases and J by 3 bases. CDR3 in amino acids: CASSRVGTVRVSVSYEQYF. CDR3 bases: TGTGCCAGCAGTCGTGTCGGGACAGTTAGGGTGTCCGTTAGCTACGAGCAGTACTTC.

The chain carries TRBV24-1 and TRBJ1-4; 10 nucleotides match TRBD1. The J segment lost 7 bases and the V segment lost 2 bases, leaving 3 bases of the junction unmatched. CDR1 KGHDR and CDR2 SFDVKD come from the germline V gene. The CDR3 extends over 15 amino acids. The CDR3 protein is CATSDSGTGVEKLFF. The DNA for the CDR3 is TGTGCCACCAGTGATTCCGGGACAGGGGTTGAAAAACTGTTTTTT.

J is TRBJ1-2 and V is TRBV5-4; 7 bases agree with TRBD1. V lost 2 bases, J lost 2 bases, and 3 bases stayed unmatched. The CDR3 spans 14 residues. Germline CDR1 SGHNT, CDR2 YYREEE (reference sequence). For the CDR3, the DNA is TGTGCCAGCAGCTTTCCGGGACAGAACTATGGCTACACCTTC. Protein product: CASSFPGQNYGYTF.

V usage is TRBV9 and J usage is TRBJ1-2, with D perhaps matching TRBD1 (5 bases). Per germline, CDR1 SGDLS and CDR2 YYNGEE. V was pared by 4 bases and J by 3 bases, with 13 bases between. The length of the CDR3 is 14 residues. The CDR3 region is CASSSPGGDYGYTF. CDR3 bases: TGTGCCAGCAGCTCCCCCGGGGGGGACTATGGCTACACCTTC. Variable domain in full (rest from reference TRBV9 and TRBJ1-2): DSGVTQTPKHLITATGQRVTLRCSPRSGDLSVYWYQQSLDQGLQFLIQYYNGEERAKGNILERFSAQQFPDLHSELNLSSLELGDSALYFCASSSPGGDYGYTFGSGTRLTVV.

The rearrangement links TRBV11-3 to TRBJ2-3; TRBD2 matches at 10 bases. V was clipped by 3 bases and J by 7 bases; unmatched bases: 10. Germline CDR1 is SGHNT and CDR2 is YENEEA. The CDR3 is 16 amino acids. As DNA, the CDR3 is TGTGCCAGCAGCTTGCGGCTAGCGGGGGATAGAAATACGCAGTATTTT. It translates to CASSLRLAGDRNTQYF.

This chain connects TRBV5-1 to TRBJ2-5; 10 positions match TRBD2. Germline values: CDR1 SGHRS, CDR2 YFSETQ. J was trimmed by 4 bases and V by 4 bases; bases with no gene match: 10. This CDR3 is built from 16 residues. The CDR3 loop reads CASSPDSAGGPETQYF. CDR3 bases: TGCGCCAGCAGCCCGGATTCAGCGGGGGGGCCAGAGACCCAGTACTTC.

J is TRBJ2-1 and V is TRBV19; 13 bases fit TRBD2. The CDR3 spans 14 residues. CDR1 is LNHDA and CDR2 is SQIVND in the germline V gene (reference sequence). Germline trimming cut 8 bases from V and 7 bases from J; bases unmatched to any gene: 5. The DNA of the CDR3 is TGTGCCAGTGGGTCGACTAGCGGGGGGAATGAGCAGTTCTTC. Translating gives CASGSTSGGNEQFF.

The V call is TRBV2, the J call TRBJ1-5; the D gene is possibly TRBD1 (5 bases). The germline V and J ends were trimmed by 4 bases and 2 bases, with 12 bases remaining between them. Per the germline V gene, CDR1 is SNHLY and CDR2 is FYNNEI. The CDR3 spans 15 residues. The CDR3 bases are TGTGCCAGCAGTGTTGCTGGGGCCCGCAATCAGCCCCAGCATTTT. This encodes CASSVAGARNQPQHF.

The genes are TRBV5-4 and TRBJ2-1; a weak D match, TRBD2 (6 bases). Germline CDR1 is SGHNT and CDR2 is YYREEE (reference sequence). This CDR3 comprises 15 residues. Trimming removed 0 bases from V and 3 bases from J, with 10 bases in between. In nucleotides, the CDR3 is TGTGCCAGCAGCTTGGATGGTAGCGGCTACAATGAGCAGTTCTTC. This sequence encodes CASSLDGSGYNEQFF.

The chain combines TRBV7-8 with TRBJ2-6; D not certain. V lost 7 bases and J 0 bases, leaving 7 bases between the germline ends. CDR3 length equals 14 residues. Germline assignment: CDR1 SGHVS and CDR2 FQNEAQ. CDR3 bases: TGTGCCAGCATTAGCAGCTCTGGGGCCAACGTCCTGACTTTC. Translated, it gives CASISSSGANVLTF.